One sample yielded the 25 T cell receptor beta chains listed below, sequenced in a study of regulatory T cells in long-lasting Graves disease. Time point noted: newly diagnosed GD, antithyroid drugs for less than 3 months. The TCR library was made from RNA that had been extracted from PBMCs in TRIzol. Both iRepertoire HTBI primers and Arm-PCR of CDR3 regions were used to build the TCR beta libraries. Each CDR3 protein gets one entry after TCRdb re-called the multiplex PCR reads with MiXCR. Of about 530,000 distinct CDR3 sequences in the sample, more than 15% are singletons; the top ten hold 20% to 25%. Separately, the same data were catalogued under a study of T cells in Graves' hyperthyroidism and ophthalmopathy.

The sequencing here drew on peripheral blood mononuclear cells (PBMCs), taken at new diagnosis, from a patient treated with antithyroid drugs. These receptors were collected from a woman aged 40 to 65 with Graves disease.

The chain is built from TRBV12-3 or TRBV12-4 and TRBJ1-2, with 7 nucleotides matching TRBD1. Losses at the gene ends were 5 bases for V and 7 bases for J; bases not matched to a gene: 4. The CDR3 runs to 12 residues. The CDR3 coding sequence is TGTGCCAGCAGTGACAGGGTGGTTGGCTACACCTTC. Amino acid sequence: CASSDRVVGYTF.

The chain recombines TRBV20-1 with TRBJ2-2; TRBD1 matches 12 bases. The trim removed 0 bases at V and 6 bases at J, leaving 14 bases unmatched. The length of the CDR3 is 19 residues. Germline CDR1 and CDR2: DFQATT and SNEGSKA (reference sequence). CDR3 protein: CSARDQGQGAGTVPGELFF. CDR3 bases: TGCAGTGCTAGAGATCAGGGACAGGGGGCGGGTACGGTTCCCGGGGAGCTGTTTTTT.

This clonotype occurred many times. The chain combines TRBV4-1 with TRBJ1-2; no clear D. CDR3 length: 12 amino acids. The ends were cut back, 1 base at V and 7 bases at J, with 7 bases in the middle. Germline values: CDR1 MGHRA, CDR2 YSYEKL. This CDR3 reads CASSQGGFGYTF. CDR3 nucleotides: TGCGCCAGCAGCCAAGGAGGGTTTGGCTACACCTTC.

This clonotype was found many times. The CDR3 nucleotides are TGTGCCAGCAGCTTAGTACCTTCCCAGGGAAACTCCTACGAGCAGTACTTC. It is translated as CASSLVPSQGNSYEQYF. The gene calls are TRBV11-2 and TRBJ2-7; D perhaps matches TRBD1 (5 bases). Germline values: CDR1 SGHAT, CDR2 FQNNGV. The germline V and J ends were trimmed by 1 base and 0 bases, with 16 bases remaining between them. This CDR3 contains 17 residues.

This clonotype was counted ten times or more. This chain connects TRBV7-2 to TRBJ2-3; maybe TRBD2 (7 bases). Germline CDR1 and CDR2: SGHTA and FQGNSA. This CDR3 has 18 amino acids. Trimming pared 4 bases from V and 1 base from J, leaving 21 bases between. The CDR3 loop is CASSSWGGGPLGTDTQYF. CDR3 DNA sequence: TGTGCCAGCAGCTCCTGGGGAGGGGGGCCCCTGGGCACAGATACGCAGTATTTT. Full variable domain (rest looked up from reference TRBV7-2 and TRBJ2-3): GAGVSQSPSNKVTEKGKDVELRCDPISGHTALYWYRQSLGQGLEFLIYFQGNSAPDKSGLPSDRFSAERTGGSVSTLTIQRTQQEDSAVYLCASSSWGGGPLGTDTQYFGPGTRLTVL.

This clonotype was seen repeatedly, ten times or more. V and J are TRBV18 and TRBJ2-7, with TRBD1 matching over 8 bases. This CDR3 region has 14 residues. Losses at the gene ends were 2 bases for V and 7 bases for J; bases not matched to a gene: 7. Germline values: CDR1 KGHSH, CDR2 LQKENI. The chain's CDR3 is CASSPSGTGGEQYF. The CDR3 DNA reads TGTGCCAGCTCACCATCTGGGACAGGAGGTGAGCAGTACTTC.

This clonotype has at least ten counts. The J gene is TRBJ1-4, the V gene TRBV28, with unresolved D. Germline V CDR1 and CDR2: MDHEN, SYDVKM. The CDR3 spans 13 residues. V was clipped by 2 bases and J by 8 bases, with 9 bases between them. The CDR3: CASSLTPLEKLFF. The CDR3 DNA is TGTGCCAGCAGTTTAACCCCGCTGGAAAAACTGTTTTTT.

This clonotype was seen just once. This may arise from a read error, as a much more abundant clone is one base away. This CDR3 is missing its conserved last phenylalanine or tryptophan, likely due to a read error. The V call is TRBV7-9, the J call TRBJ2-7; D is undetermined. CDR1 SEHNR and CDR2 FQNEAQ come from the germline V gene (reference sequence). CDR3 size: 13 residues. Trimming left V 1 base short and J 8 bases short, with 12 bases between. The CDR3 reads CASSLGEGQKQYL. The CDR3 bases are TGTGCCAGCAGCTTAGGAGAAGGGCAAAAGCAGTACCTC.

The rearrangement joins TRBV4-1 to TRBJ1-5; D remains ambiguous. The CDR3 extends over 16 amino acids. V lost 0 bases and J lost 4, with 13 bases in between. Germline values: CDR1 MGHRA, CDR2 YSYEKL. In DNA form, the CDR3 reads TGCGCCAGCAGCCAAGATCTCTCTGGGCCTAATCAGCCCCAGCATTTT. Protein sequence: CASSQDLSGPNQPQHF.

This clonotype has ten or more counts. This chain joins TRBV11-2 and TRBJ1-3, with D uncertain. CDR3 length: 15 residues. V gave up 8 bases and J gave up 0 bases, with 14 bases separating them. Germline CDR1 SGHAT, CDR2 FQNNGV. The CDR3 sequence is CASAAAPNSGNTIYF. The DNA for the CDR3 is TGTGCCAGCGCCGCGGCTCCCAACTCTGGAAACACCATATATTTT. Using reference TRBV11-2 and TRBJ1-3 for the parts outside the CDR3, the full variable domain is EAGVAQSPRYKIIEKRQSVAFWCNPISGHATLYWYQQILGQGPKLLIQFQNNGVVDDSQLPKDRFSAERLKGVDSTLKIQPAKLEDSAVYLCASAAAPNSGNTIYFGEGSWLTVV.

In this sample, this clonotype turned up a few times. The V call is TRBV20-1, the J call TRBJ1-1; D is possibly TRBD1 (5 bases). Germline CDR1 DFQATT, CDR2 SNEGSKA (reference sequence). Trimming took 2 bases from V and 4 from J, leaving 17 bases between them. The CDR3 length is 15 residues. CDR3 coding DNA: TGCAGTGCTAGACCACCGGGGGAGGACTTCACTGAAGCTTTCTTT. The encoded protein is CSARPPGEDFTEAFF.

Ten or more counts support this clonotype. The V call is TRBV3-1, the J call TRBJ2-1, with D unresolved. V dropped 1 base and J dropped 4 bases, with 5 bases sitting between them. Germline V gene lookup returns CDR1 LGHDT and CDR2 YNNKEL (reference sequence). The CDR3 totals 13 residues. CDR3 sequence reads: CASSQVNYNEQFF. CDR3 bases: TGTGCCAGCAGCCAAGTAAATTACAATGAGCAGTTCTTC.

About this clonotype itself: This may be a read error, as it is one base from a much larger clone. The chain carries TRBV6-9 and TRBJ2-7; TRBD1 matches 8 bases. From germline, CDR1 is MNHGY and CDR2 SVAAGI. This CDR3 is 15 amino acids long. Here the CDR3 reads CANSSPGQANYEQYF. In DNA form, the CDR3 reads TGTGCCAACAGTTCTCCGGGACAGGCGAATTACGAGCAGTACTTC.

Only a few counts were recorded for this clonotype. The chain couples TRBV7-9 to TRBJ2-2, with unresolved D. CDR1 is SEHNR, CDR2 FQNEAQ, per germline (reference sequence). Trimming removed 1 base from V and 4 bases from J, with 7 bases in between. The CDR3 has 14 residues. In DNA, the CDR3 is TGTGCCAGCAGCTTAGATGGTCTCACCGGGGAGCTGTTTTTT. Residues: CASSLDGLTGELFF.

This clonotype was detected many times. The rearrangement joins TRBV20-1 to TRBJ1-4; D not certain. The CDR3 spans 15 residues. Trimming left V 1 base short and J 0 bases short, with 9 bases between. Germline-derived CDR1 and CDR2 are DFQATT and SNEGSKA (reference sequence). CDR3 in amino acids: CSARVGSATNEKLFF. The CDR3 DNA sequence: TGCAGTGCTAGAGTAGGGTCTGCAACTAATGAAAAACTGTTTTTT.

There are many counts of this clonotype. The chain joins TRBV11-2 to TRBJ2-3; D is unresolved. Trimming took off 5 bases at V and 5 bases at J, with 5 bases between the two ends. Germline V lookup: CDR1 SGHAT, CDR2 FQNNGV. This CDR3 has 11 residues. The CDR3 sequence: CASSRVDTQYF. In nucleotides, the CDR3 is TGTGCCAGCAGCAGGGTAGATACGCAGTATTTT.

There are many counts of this clonotype. This sequence joins TRBV2 and TRBJ2-1; 13 bases fit TRBD2. This CDR3 contains 15 residues. Trimming removed 5 bases from V and 9 bases from J; junction bases left unmatched: 7. From germline, CDR1 is SNHLY and CDR2 FYNNEI. CDR3 residues: CASSKLAGGLGEQFF. The CDR3 DNA reads as TGTGCCAGCAGTAAACTAGCGGGGGGGCTTGGTGAGCAGTTCTTC.

This clonotype has just a few counts. This chain links TRBV27 with TRBJ2-3; 8 bases agree with TRBD1. The CDR3 is made up of 19 amino acids. Unmatched junction bases numbered 14, after V lost 3 bases and J lost 0 bases. The germline gives CDR1 MNHEY, CDR2 SMNVEV (reference sequence). The DNA for the CDR3 is TGTGCCAGCAGTTTGAGGCCAGGGGGCTTTATGCTTAGCACAGATACGCAGTATTTT. It yields the protein CASSLRPGGFMLSTDTQYF.

This clonotype was detected ten times or more. The CDR3 spells CASSLASLGYNEQFF. The CDR3 DNA reads TGTGCCAGCAGCTTGGCATCGTTGGGGTACAATGAGCAGTTCTTC. The V call is TRBV5-6, the J call TRBJ2-1; no reliable D call. The CDR3 is made up of 15 amino acids. From germline, CDR1 is SGHDT and CDR2 YYEEEE. Trimming left V 0 bases short and J 4 bases short, with 11 bases between.

In this sample, this clonotype turned up many times. DNA of the CDR3: TGTGCCAGCAGTCGTCCCGGGACAGGGGTTGGTTCACCCCTCCACTTT. This encodes CASSRPGTGVGSPLHF. This sequence joins TRBV2 and TRBJ1-6, with TRBD1 matching 10 bases. Germline trimming cut 5 bases from V and 9 bases from J; bases unmatched to any gene: 10. The CDR3 has 16 residues. Germline V gene lookup returns CDR1 SNHLY and CDR2 FYNNEI.

This clonotype was seen at least ten times. This chain uses TRBV20-1 with TRBJ2-1, with 7 bases aligning to TRBD1. CDR3 size: 14 residues. Germline lookup yields CDR1 DFQATT and CDR2 SNEGSKA (reference sequence). Trimming at V came to 6 bases and at J to 6 bases, leaving 11 bases not matched to a gene. The CDR3 DNA reads as TGCAGTGCAAACAGGGGCGAGGTGGGCAATGAGCAGTTCTTC. Translated, it gives CSANRGEVGNEQFF.

This clonotype was detected only a few times. The rearrangement links TRBV14 to TRBJ2-5, with TRBD2 as a possible D gene (6 bases). V lost 0 bases and J 1 base, leaving 9 bases between the germline ends. CDR1 and CDR2 from the germline V gene are SGHDN and FVKESK. This CDR3 is built from 15 residues. In DNA, the CDR3 is TGTGCCAGCAGCCAAGACTGGGGACTCCAAGAGACCCAGTACTTC. Encoded protein: CASSQDWGLQETQYF.

This rearrangement joins TRBV19 to TRBJ2-3; D remains ambiguous. The germline V gene has CDR1 LNHDA and CDR2 SQIVND (reference sequence). The CDR3 totals 13 residues. V was shortened by 7 bases and J by 1 base, with 9 bases between the two germline ends. CDR3 DNA sequence: TGTGCCAGTAATGGCGGACGCACAGATACGCAGTATTTT. This sequence encodes CASNGGRTDTQYF. The whole variable domain, remainder taken from reference TRBV19 and TRBJ2-3, is DGGITQSPKYLFRKEGQNVTLSCEQNLNHDAMYWYRQDPGQGLRLIYYSQIVNDFQKGDIAEGYSVSREKKESFPLTVTSAQKNPTAFYLCASNGGRTDTQYFGPGTRLTVL.

A note on this clonotype: At one of its ends the junction is not consistent with the germline gene, which may arise from a read error. The chain employs TRBV2 and TRBJ1-4; 10 bases line up with TRBD1. The germline V gene has CDR1 SNHLY and CDR2 FYNNEI. This CDR3 has 14 amino acids. In nucleotides, the CDR3 is TGTGCCAGCAGTGGGACAGGGGGAAGTGAAAAACTGGTTTTT. Translation: CASSGTGGSEKLVF.

This clonotype was observed at least ten times. The CDR3 here is CASRVAGQWNEQFF. As DNA, the CDR3 is TGTGCCAGCAGAGTTGCGGGGCAGTGGAATGAGCAGTTCTTC. The chain joins TRBV7-8 to TRBJ2-1; perhaps TRBD2 as D (6 bases). CDR1 SGHVS and CDR2 FQNEAQ come from the germline V gene. The CDR3 length is 14 residues. V gave up 6 bases and J gave up 7 bases, with 16 bases separating them. The full variable domain, with the rest looked up from reference TRBV7-8 and TRBJ2-1, is GAGVSQSPRYKVAKRGQDVALRCDPISGHVSLFWYQQALGQGPEFLTYFQNEAQLDKSGLPSDRFFAERPEGSVSTLKIQRTQQEDSAVYLCASRVAGQWNEQFFGPGTRLTVL.